This T cell receptor beta chain is from a study of T cell repertoires in cytomegalovirus infection. Study in general: It was the public TCR beta signatures that indicated both CMV infection and matching HLA type.

The CDR3 has 14 amino acids. Germline CDR1 reads GTSNPN; CDR2 reads SVGIG (reference sequence). Trimming stripped 4 bases from V and 0 bases from J, with 7 bases between. Points from the study as a whole: Summed frequency of shared TCR beta families picked out CMV carriers who also had the relevant HLA.

Ten or more counts support this clonotype. Its cognate antigen is unknown. TCRdb independently ran MiXCR on the reads; one entry per CDR3 protein. The top ten hold 4.6% of the sample, which has some 180,000 distinct CDR3 sequences, 9.5% seen once. The chain carries TRBV30 and TRBJ1-6, with unresolved D. The sample consisted of PBMCs. The clonotype was recovered from a human donor in good health (CMV status not recorded). Some clones in this sample may be carry-over from other donors' samples. The CDR3 DNA follows: TGTGCCTGGAAACCGAGCTCCTATAATTCACCCCTCCACTTT. As protein: CAWKPSSYNSPLHF.